Listed below are T cell receptor beta chains from one sample, sequenced in a study of CD8 T cells in ankylosing spondylitis. From the 5' RACE reads, TCRdb called clonotypes with MiXCR, one entry per CDR3 protein. The profile shows roughly 38,000 distinct CDR3 sequences, under 13% of them singletons. Sequenced input: blood, either unsorted or a sorted T cell fraction (not recorded which). All receptors come from a male donor with ankylosing spondylitis or in good health (not recorded which). CDR3s include the opening cysteine and the closing phenylalanine or tryptophan. D genes are given only for firm matches. Clone size is given for some rows only: seen once, a few or many times, or a class if the clone is expanded.

cdr3_nt cdr3_aa clone_size d_call j_call v_call
TGTGCCAGTAGCCGGAACAGTATTGACAATCAGCCCCAGCATTTT CASSRNSIDNQPQHF few . TRBJ1-5 TRBV19
TGCGCCAGCAGCCAAGATCAAGCGCAGGGGAGGGCCGAGCAGTACTTC CASSQDQAQGRAEQYF many . TRBJ2-7 TRBV4-1
TGTGCCAGCAGCTTAGTAGGCTCCTCCTACGAGCAGTACTTC CASSLVGSSYEQYF many . TRBJ2-7 TRBV7-8
TGCAGTGCTAGCAGGGACTCGTGGAACACTGAAGCTTTCTTT CSASRDSWNTEAFF many . TRBJ1-1 TRBV20-1
TGCAGCGTTGAAAATCTCGGAAATGAGCAGTTCTTC CSVENLGNEQFF many . TRBJ2-1 TRBV29-1
TGCAGTGTTCTTGTATCGGCTAGCGGGAAAAGCACAGATACGCAGTATTTT CSVLVSASGKSTDTQYF many TRBD2 TRBJ2-3 TRBV20-1
TGTGCCAGCAGCCGTAGGACAGGGAGTGTGTACGAGCAGTACTTC CASSRRTGSVYEQYF many TRBD1 TRBJ2-7 TRBV5-4
TGTGCCAGCAGTTTGTCCTTCAACAATGAGCAGTTCTTC CASSLSFNNEQFF . . TRBJ2-1 TRBV12-3/TRBV12-4
TGTGCCAGCAGCGTAGCTATGTGGACAGGGGAAAGTGAGCAGTTCTTC CASSVAMWTGESEQFF many TRBD1 TRBJ2-1 TRBV9
TGTGCCAGCAGCCAAGATCAAGCGGGAAGGACCCAGTACTTC CASSQDQAGRTQYF many TRBD2 TRBJ2-5 TRBV3-1
TGTGCCAGCTCACCCCCAGGACTGACTCCCTCCTACGAGCAGTACTTC CASSPPGLTPSYEQYF . . TRBJ2-7 TRBV18
TGTGCCAGCAGTTGGGGGGGGCTAGCGGGATCCAGGCCGGATACGCAGTATTTT CASSWGGLAGSRPDTQYF many TRBD2 TRBJ2-3 TRBV28
TGTGCCAGCAGTCGGACAGGGGCTAATAGCAATCAGCCCCAGCATTTT CASSRTGANSNQPQHF many TRBD1 TRBJ1-5 TRBV6-1
TGTGCCAGCAGCCAAGGACCGGGAGGTCAGCCCCAGCATTTT CASSQGPGGQPQHF . . TRBJ1-5 TRBV3-1
TGTGCCAGTAGTATATCGCCGTGGTCTACGCAGTATTTT CASSISPWSTQYF few . TRBJ2-3 TRBV19
TGTGCCAGCGCTGATCGGGGGGCCAGCTACACAGATACGCAGTATTTT CASADRGASYTDTQYF many . TRBJ2-3 TRBV25-1
TGTGCCAGCAGTTACAACGGCAGGGCGAATTCACCCCTCCACTTT CASSYNGRANSPLHF many . TRBJ1-6 TRBV6-5
TGTGCCAGCTCCCAGTCCACCGGGGAGCTGTTTTTT CASSQSTGELFF . . TRBJ2-2 TRBV18
TGTGCCAGCAGCTTAGCGGAGGCGGGAGGGTCCGATACGCAGTATTTT CASSLAEAGGSDTQYF many TRBD2 TRBJ2-3 TRBV7-6
TGCGCCAGCAGCCAAGTCCCGGTTCCAGCGGGAGCGTCCTACGAGCAGTACTTC CASSQVPVPAGASYEQYF . TRBD2 TRBJ2-7 TRBV4-1
TGCAGTGCCCTAGCAGAGCGGGGAAACTACGAGCAGTACTTC CSALAERGNYEQYF . TRBD2 TRBJ2-7 TRBV20-1
TGCAGTGCTAGAAATAGCGGGCAGAGCTCCTACGAGCAGTACTTC CSARNSGQSSYEQYF many TRBD2 TRBJ2-7 TRBV20-1
TGCAGCGTTGAAGATCTTCCCGGGGGCCTAACCCCGTTCTTC CSVEDLPGGLTPFF many . TRBJ2-1 TRBV29-1
TGTGCCAGCCATCGGGGGACAGGGGACGAGGCCCAGCATTTT CASHRGTGDEAQHF once TRBD1 TRBJ1-5 TRBV10-3
TGTGCCAGCTCACCGGTCAGGGAAGGTGTACTGTTTTTT CASSPVREGVLFF many . TRBJ1-4 TRBV18
TGCGCCAGCAGCCAAAGATTTACAGGGGTAGATACGCAGTATTTT CASSQRFTGVDTQYF many TRBD1 TRBJ2-3 TRBV5-1
TGTGCCAGCAGTGAAAGGGAGACTAGAGGCACAGATACGCAGTATTTT CASSERETRGTDTQYF many . TRBJ2-3 TRBV6-1
TGTGCCAGCGCACGGACAGGGTCTGACACAGATACGCAGTATTTT CASARTGSDTDTQYF many TRBD1 TRBJ2-3 TRBV27
TGTGCCAGCAGTTACGAGCCTGGGGGTTATGGCTACACCTTC CASSYEPGGYGYTF many . TRBJ1-2 TRBV6-5
TGTGCCAGCAGCTTAGGGCGGGAGAACTACAATGAGCAGTTCTTC CASSLGRENYNEQFF medium-sized TRBD2 TRBJ2-1 TRBV7-3
TGCGCCAGCAGCCCGCTCAGGGGTTCCTACAATGAGCAGTTCTTC CASSPLRGSYNEQFF many . TRBJ2-1 TRBV5-1
TGTGCCAGCAGCAAAGAGGGGGCCACCGGGGAGCTGTTTTTT CASSKEGATGELFF many TRBD1 TRBJ2-2 TRBV7-2
TGCGCCAGCAGCTCGGGGGGCCCAGGGGGGCAGCCCCAGCATTTT CASSSGGPGGQPQHF many TRBD1 TRBJ1-5 TRBV5-1
TGTGCTAGTGGCCTCGGGACTATAATCCATGAGCAGTTCTTC CASGLGTIIHEQFF many TRBD2 TRBJ2-1 TRBV12-5
TGCAGCGTTGGACTGGCCAGCACCAAGACCCAGTACTTC CSVGLASTKTQYF many . TRBJ2-5 TRBV29-1
TGCGCCAGCAGCTCGGCAGGGGCTATGAACACTGAAGCTTTCTTT CASSSAGAMNTEAFF many . TRBJ1-1 TRBV5-1
TGTGCCAGCAGCTTAGCAGGACAGGGGTCCTACAATGAGCAGTTCTTC CASSLAGQGSYNEQFF many TRBD1 TRBJ2-1 TRBV11-2